The 25 T cell receptor beta chains below all came from one sample that was sequenced in a study of T cell repertoires in cytomegalovirus infection (dated by TCRdb to between 2018 and 2020). Sequencing was carried out with an Illumina HiSeq 1500. TCRdb trimmed the raw reads at Q25, called clones with MiXCR and kept productive beta chains. One record per CDR3 amino acid sequence lists the most common genes and DNA. Present in this sample are about half a million distinct CDR3 sequences, roughly a third of which were seen just once. The leading ten clones occupy about a sixth of the sample. Read against the paper, the sample's treatment or condition label means: in vitro stimulation with specific CMV peptide epitopes to enrich CMV-specific T cells. The antigens these receptors bind are not known. The material sequenced was cultured PBMCs, taken from culture after CMV antigen stimulation. These receptors all stem from a human donor in good health (CMV status not recorded). Some clones in this sample may be carry-over from other donors' samples.

This clonotype came up a few times. The V and J genes are TRBV12-3 or TRBV12-4 and TRBJ1-2, with D possibly TRBD1 on 6 matching bases. The CDR3 covers 15 residues. The V end lost 2 bases, the J end lost 3 bases, and 13 bases lay between the germline ends. The CDR3 DNA is TGTGCCAGCAGTTTAAACAGGGCCGGCTACTATGGCTACACCTTC. Encoded protein: CASSLNRAGYYGYTF.

This clonotype was observed at least ten times. V and J are TRBV24-1 and TRBJ2-3; the D is unclear. V was pared by 3 bases and J by 1 base, with 10 bases between. CDR1 is KGHDR, CDR2 SFDVKD, per germline. This CDR3 is 15 amino acids long. In DNA, the CDR3 is TGTGCCACCAGTGATCCGCACGGTGGCACAGATACGCAGTATTTT. Encoded protein: CATSDPHGGTDTQYF.

This chain links TRBV5-1 with TRBJ1-5; no clear D. There are 13 residues in the CDR3. CDR1 and CDR2 (germline): SGHRS, YFSETQ. V was pared by 0 bases and J by 6 bases, with 7 bases between. The CDR3 protein is CASSLGPRQPQHF. In DNA form, the CDR3 reads TGCGCCAGCAGCTTGGGCCCACGTCAGCCCCAGCATTTT.

The chain is built from TRBV7-8 and TRBJ2-7, with 11 positions matching TRBD2. There are 15 residues in the CDR3. The germline gives CDR1 SGHVS, CDR2 FQNEAQ. V trimming: 3 bases; J trimming: 5 bases; junction bases outside the gene matches: 6. The CDR3 nucleotides are TGTGCCAGCAGCTTCTTACTAGCGGGAGTAAACGAGCAGTACGTC. Protein: CASSFLLAGVNEQYV.

A few counts support this clonotype. V gene TRBV6-6 combines with J gene TRBJ1-1, with TRBD1 matching 8 bases. In germline, CDR1 is MNHNY, CDR2 SVGAGI (reference sequence). The V gene end was trimmed by 7 bases and the J gene end by 0 bases; junction bases not matched to a gene: 4. The CDR3 is 14 residues long. The CDR3 spells CASTYRGLNTEAFF. CDR3 bases: TGTGCCAGCACCTACAGGGGGTTGAACACTGAAGCTTTCTTT.

This CDR3 is CASSFRPPGLVYQETQYF. In DNA, the CDR3 is TGTGCCAGCAGCTTTCGCCCCCCGGGACTAGTTTACCAAGAGACCCAGTACTTC. The rearrangement links TRBV7-2 to TRBJ2-5, with 8 bases matching TRBD2. The junction had 12 bases not matched to a gene; V was cut back by 3 bases and J by 0 bases. Germline V gives CDR1 SGHTA, CDR2 FQGNSA. The CDR3 loop spans 18 amino acids.

This clonotype was counted only a few times. The chain employs TRBV7-2 and TRBJ2-1; D ambiguous. The CDR3 covers 14 residues. The germline V gene encodes CDR1 SGHTA and CDR2 FQGNSA. The V gene lost 3 bases and the J gene lost 1 base, with 7 bases spanning the gap. In DNA form, the CDR3 reads TGTGCCAGCAGCTTGATTCGGTCCTACAATGAGCAGTTCTTC. Translated, it gives CASSLIRSYNEQFF. Variable domain in full (rest from reference TRBV7-2 and TRBJ2-1): GAGVSQSPSNKVTEKGKDVELRCDPISGHTALYWYRQSLGQGLEFLIYFQGNSAPDKSGLPSDRFSAERTGGSVSTLTIQRTQQEDSAVYLCASSLIRSYNEQFFGPGTRLTVL.

This clonotype occurred many times. This chain links TRBV7-2 with TRBJ2-7; D perhaps matches TRBD2 (5 bases). Trimming shortened V by 0 bases and J by 0 bases, and 12 bases separated the two germline ends. Germline V gene lookup returns CDR1 SGHTA and CDR2 FQGNSA. The CDR3 spans 16 residues. DNA for the CDR3: TGTGCCAGCAGCTTAGCGGCGAGAGGGTACTCCTACGAGCAGTACTTC. This sequence encodes CASSLAARGYSYEQYF.

V usage is TRBV28 and J usage is TRBJ2-3; 7 nucleotides agree with TRBD2. The ends lost 8 bases at V and 5 bases at J; junction bases unmatched: 10. The CDR3 totals 14 residues. The germline V gene has CDR1 MDHEN and CDR2 SYDVKM. CDR3 nucleotide sequence: TGTGCCAGCGAAGGTGGCGGGAGCCTAGATACGCAGTATTTT. This sequence encodes CASEGGGSLDTQYF. Based on the CDR3 plus reference TRBV28 and TRBJ2-3, the full variable domain is DVKVTQSSRYLVKRTGEKVFLECVQDMDHENMFWYRQDPGLGLRLIYFSYDVKMKEKGDIPEGYSVSREKKERFSLILESASTNQTSMYLCASEGGGSLDTQYFGPGTRLTVL.

This clonotype was picked up a small number of times. The V call is TRBV14, the J call TRBJ1-2; D is unresolved. The CDR3 has 15 amino acids. V shed 0 bases and J shed 4 bases, with 12 bases lying between them. CDR1 is SGHDN and CDR2 is FVKESK in the germline V gene. As DNA, the CDR3 is TGTGCCAGCAGCCAAGACGGGCTGAACTTCTATGGCTACACCTTC. It encodes CASSQDGLNFYGYTF.

In its sample, this clonotype was seen a few times. The CDR3 loop is CASSRGTINEQFF. Here the CDR3 DNA reads TGTGCCAGTAGCCGAGGGACTATCAATGAGCAGTTCTTC. The V and J genes are TRBV6-6 and TRBJ2-1, with TRBD2 matching 7 bases. Germline CDR1 reads MNHNY; CDR2 reads SVGAGI (reference sequence). Trimming took 9 bases from V and 6 from J; bases not matched to a gene: 8. This CDR3 spans 13 amino acids.

The chain joins TRBV7-8 to TRBJ2-7; a weak D match, TRBD1 (7 bases). CDR3 size: 14 residues. CDR1 SGHVS and CDR2 FQNEAQ come from the germline V gene. Trimming removed 2 bases at V and 6 bases at J, with 14 bases between. The CDR3 region has the DNA TGTGCCAGCAGCTTAAGGCATCAGGGGGGCGAGCAGTACTTC. Translation: CASSLRHQGGEQYF.

This clonotype has a single count. V usage is TRBV9 and J usage is TRBJ1-2, with D perhaps TRBD1 (6 bases). V lost 0 bases and J lost 5, with 11 bases in between. This CDR3 spans 14 amino acids. From germline, CDR1 is SGDLS and CDR2 YYNGEE. CDR3 residues: CASSVDARGYGYTF. In DNA form, the CDR3 reads TGTGCCAGCAGCGTAGACGCCAGGGGATATGGCTACACCTTC.

This clonotype was detected only a few times. The chain employs TRBV7-2 and TRBJ1-1; perhaps TRBD1 as D (6 bases). The CDR3 has 16 residues. The V end lost 5 bases, the J end lost 4 bases, and 20 bases lay between the germline ends. Germline assignment: CDR1 SGHTA and CDR2 FQGNSA. The CDR3 DNA is TGTGCCAGCAGCCCCGGTTTGGGGGGGCAGGGCACTGAAGCTTTCTTT. Its translation: CASSPGLGGQGTEAFF.

Ten or more counts support this clonotype. The chain couples TRBV28 to TRBJ2-2; 7 bases fit TRBD2. Germline CDR1 MDHEN, CDR2 SYDVKM. Unmatched junction bases numbered 12, after V lost 0 bases and J lost 8 bases. CDR3 length: 17 residues. DNA for the CDR3: TGTGCCAGCAGTTTATGGGAGCTAGCGGAGGGGCCGGGGGAGCTGTTTTTT. This codes for CASSLWELAEGPGELFF.

The chain joins TRBV20-1 to TRBJ2-1; the D call may be TRBD1 or TRBD2 (6 bases each). The CDR3 has 14 amino acids. CDR1 is DFQATT, CDR2 SNEGSKA, per germline (reference sequence). With 2 bases removed from V and 8 bases from J, the gap between germline ends came to 16 bases. In nucleotides, the CDR3 is TGCAGTGCTAGATACCCTACGGGGGCCGATGAGCAGTTCTTC. This gives the protein CSARYPTGADEQFF.

The gene calls are TRBV28 and TRBJ1-1; D is ambiguous. The V and J ends lost 7 bases and 3 bases respectively, with 15 bases between them. CDR1 is MDHEN, CDR2 SYDVKM, per germline. The CDR3 sequence is 14 residues long. CDR3 protein: CASTAGVQYTEAFF. The CDR3 coding sequence is TGTGCCAGCACCGCCGGGGTCCAGTACACTGAAGCTTTCTTT.

This chain uses TRBV6-1 with TRBJ2-2; TRBD1 aligns across 8 bases. The CDR3 covers 16 residues. V lost 4 bases to trimming and J lost 0 bases; unmatched junction nucleotides: 4. Germline V CDR1 and CDR2: MNHNS, SASEGT. CDR3 coding DNA: TGTGCCAGCAGTGTCCAGGGGGCTTCGAACACCGGGGAGCTGTTTTTT. It codes for CASSVQGASNTGELFF.

This clonotype was counted a few times. This chain connects TRBV2 to TRBJ2-1; 7 bases fit TRBD2. Germline loops: CDR1 SNHLY, CDR2 FYNNEI. The junction had 5 bases not matched to a gene; V was cut back by 8 bases and J by 1 base. The CDR3 is made up of 14 amino acids. The chain's CDR3 is CASGGLSSYNEQFF. The DNA of the CDR3 is TGTGCCAGCGGGGGACTATCTTCCTACAATGAGCAGTTCTTC.

The chain links TRBV25-1 to TRBJ1-2; 11 bases fit TRBD1. The CDR3 runs 15 residues. Germline-derived CDR1 and CDR2 are MGHDK and SYGVNS. V was pared by 3 bases and J by 7 bases, with 7 bases of the junction left unmatched. This CDR3 reads CASSDPGTGGFGYTF. In nucleotides, the CDR3 is TGTGCCAGCAGTGACCCCGGGACAGGGGGTTTTGGCTACACCTTC.

The CDR3, as DNA: TGTGCCAGCAGCGACCCCGGGACAGAAAATGGCTACACCTTC. Protein sequence: CASSDPGTENGYTF. This chain joins TRBV6-2 or TRBV6-3 and TRBJ1-2, with 7 bases lining up with TRBD1. The CDR3 runs 14 residues. Losses at the gene ends were 6 bases for V and 6 bases for J; bases not matched to a gene: 10. Germline-derived CDR1 and CDR2 are MNHEY and SVGEGT.

The V call is TRBV11-3, the J call TRBJ2-1, with D uncertain. The CDR3 runs 16 residues. The ends were cut back, 5 bases at V and 5 bases at J, with 19 bases in the middle. Germline assignment: CDR1 SGHNT and CDR2 YENEEA. In DNA form, the CDR3 reads TGTGCCAGCAGCCATCCCGTGACTCGGACCCACAATGAGCAGTTCTTC. Protein sequence: CASSHPVTRTHNEQFF.

This sequence joins TRBV27 and TRBJ2-1, with a weak D call TRBD1 (5 bases). The CDR3 consists of 13 residues. Germline CDR1 MNHEY, CDR2 SMNVEV (reference sequence). The V end was cut by 9 bases, the J end by 4 bases, with 13 bases between. The CDR3 loop is CARTPGRYNEQFF. The CDR3 DNA reads TGTGCCAGGACCCCAGGGCGGTACAATGAGCAGTTCTTC.

The gene calls are TRBV7-3 and TRBJ2-5, with 15 bases aligning to TRBD2. CDR1 and CDR2 from the germline V gene are SGHTA and FQGTGA. J lost 4 bases, V lost 5 bases, and 8 bases had no gene match. The CDR3 length is 17 residues. The CDR3 DNA reads TGTGCCAGCAGCCGGGGGGGGACTAGCGGGAGGCGAGAGACCCAGTACTTC. This encodes CASSRGGTSGRRETQYF.

The J gene is TRBJ1-1, the V gene TRBV7-4; D perhaps matches TRBD1 (5 bases). The CDR3 is 14 amino acids. Trimming removed 4 bases from V and 1 base from J, with 10 bases in between. Germline CDR1 SGHVT, CDR2 SQSDAQ. The CDR3 bases are TGTGCCAGCAGCTCACAAGACAGGAACACTGAAGCTTTCTTT. The encoded protein is CASSSQDRNTEAFF.